The subject of this entry is one T cell receptor (beta chain). The germline gives CDR1 SQVTM, CDR2 ANQGSEA. Trimming cost V 4 bases and J 2 bases, with 10 bases left between them. The CDR3 is made up of 13 amino acids. The sample belongs to a study of CD8 T cells in Susac syndrome. When the RNA was reverse transcribed, random hexamers were used with an input of about 0.5 to 1 ug. TCRdb ran MiXCR on the immunoSEQ multiplex PCR reads and lists one entry per CDR3 protein. The sample holds about 130,000 distinct CDR3 sequences, about 94% seen once. Sequences were obtained from CD8+ T cells from PBMCs. This receptor was obtained from a human donor with Susac syndrome. This chain uses TRBV29-1 with TRBJ2-3, with D unclear. In DNA, the CDR3 is TGCAGCGTTGTAGGTGATTCCACAGATACGCAGTATTTT. This gives the protein CSVVGDSTDTQYF.